This is a list of T cell receptor beta chains from one sample in a study of graft-versus-host responses after intestinal transplantation. The table came from immunoSEQ multiplex PCR; TCRdb's copy has only in-frame clones and leaves some out. Of 37,000 or so clones listed, 87% are singletons. The sample in question was ileum tissue, obtained approximately 200 days after intestinal transplant. The receptors originated from a human patient who received an intestinal transplant, so some T cells may come from the graft donor. CDR3s include the opening cysteine and the closing phenylalanine or tryptophan. The order of the fields is J gene, D gene, V gene, clone size, CDR3 protein, CDR3 DNA. The D gene is left open where the match is weak. Rows give clone size only sometimes, using once, few, many, or a class for an expanded clone.

j_call: TRBJ2-7; d_call: .; v_call: TRBV20-1; clone_size: .; cdr3_aa: CSAWDYEQYF; cdr3_nt: TGCAGTGCCTGGGACTACGAGCAGTACTTC
j_call: TRBJ1-4; d_call: TRBD1; v_call: TRBV12-5; clone_size: .; cdr3_aa: CASGQQGSPTNEKLFF; cdr3_nt: TGTGCTAGTGGCCAACAGGGGTCCCCAACTAATGAAAAACTGTTTTTT
j_call: TRBJ2-7; d_call: .; v_call: TRBV5-1; clone_size: .; cdr3_aa: CASSQGQPSYEQYF; cdr3_nt: TGCGCCAGCAGCCAGGGACAACCGAGCTACGAGCAGTACTTC
j_call: TRBJ2-5; d_call: TRBD2; v_call: TRBV6-1; clone_size: once; cdr3_aa: CASSEELAGGGMETQYF; cdr3_nt: TGTGCCAGCAGTGAAGAACTAGCGGGGGGGGGCATGGAGACCCAGTACTTC
j_call: TRBJ2-1; d_call: .; v_call: TRBV5-1; clone_size: .; cdr3_aa: CASSLRDEQFF; cdr3_nt: TGCGCCAGCAGCTTGAGGGATGAGCAGTTCTTC
j_call: TRBJ1-5; d_call: .; v_call: TRBV2; clone_size: .; cdr3_aa: CASSGRQGSQREVQPQHF; cdr3_nt: TGTGCCAGCAGTGGGCGTCAGGGGAGCCAAAGGGAGGTTCAGCCCCAGCATTTT
j_call: TRBJ2-7; d_call: .; v_call: TRBV18; clone_size: .; cdr3_aa: CASSSGGQGTYEQYF; cdr3_nt: TGTGCCAGCTCATCCGGTGGGCAGGGGACCTACGAGCAGTACTTC
j_call: TRBJ2-1; d_call: TRBD2; v_call: TRBV6-5; clone_size: .; cdr3_aa: CASSWLAGGPMQFF; cdr3_nt: TGTGCCAGCAGTTGGCTAGCGGGAGGGCCGATGCAGTTCTTC
j_call: TRBJ2-7; d_call: TRBD1; v_call: TRBV5-1; clone_size: few; cdr3_aa: CASSLGTGDEQYF; cdr3_nt: TGCGCCAGCAGCTTGGGAACAGGGGACGAGCAGTACTTC
j_call: TRBJ2-7; d_call: .; v_call: TRBV6-5; clone_size: .; cdr3_aa: CASSSPRESYEQYF; cdr3_nt: TGTGCCAGCAGCTCGCCGAGGGAGTCCTACGAGCAGTACTTC
j_call: TRBJ2-1; d_call: .; v_call: TRBV7-7; clone_size: .; cdr3_aa: CASSLDPADDEQFF; cdr3_nt: TGTGCCAGCAGCTTAGATCCCGCGGATGATGAGCAGTTCTTC
j_call: TRBJ1-4; d_call: .; v_call: TRBV4-1; clone_size: once; cdr3_aa: CASSQDRILFNEKLFF; cdr3_nt: TGCGCCAGCAGCCAAGATAGGATTCTGTTTAATGAAAAACTGTTTTTT
j_call: TRBJ1-5; d_call: TRBD1; v_call: TRBV19; clone_size: .; cdr3_aa: CASSDRGQPQHF; cdr3_nt: TGTGCCAGTAGCGACAGGGGTCAGCCCCAGCATTTT
j_call: TRBJ2-6; d_call: .; v_call: TRBV2; clone_size: .; cdr3_aa: CASSELVGGANVLTF; cdr3_nt: TGTGCCAGCAGTGAATTGGTCGGTGGGGCCAACGTCCTGACTTTC
j_call: TRBJ2-3; d_call: TRBD1; v_call: TRBV6-1; clone_size: once; cdr3_aa: CASSRDRVGDTQYF; cdr3_nt: TGTGCCAGCAGCCGCGACAGGGTTGGAGATACGCAGTATTTT
j_call: TRBJ1-4; d_call: .; v_call: TRBV9; clone_size: .; cdr3_aa: CASSVDAGTTNEKLFF; cdr3_nt: TGTGCCAGCAGCGTAGACGCGGGTACAACTAATGAAAAACTGTTTTTT
j_call: TRBJ2-6; d_call: .; v_call: TRBV7-9; clone_size: .; cdr3_aa: CASSWTAGANVLTF; cdr3_nt: TGTGCCAGCAGCTGGACAGCCGGGGCCAACGTCCTGACTTTC
j_call: TRBJ1-3; d_call: .; v_call: TRBV9; clone_size: .; cdr3_aa: CASSADAGQSSGNTIYF; cdr3_nt: TGTGCCAGCAGCGCGGACGCGGGGCAGAGCTCTGGAAACACCATATATTTT
j_call: TRBJ2-4; d_call: .; v_call: TRBV28; clone_size: .; cdr3_aa: CASSLGQGSIQYF; cdr3_nt: TGTGCCAGCAGTTTAGGGCAGGGCAGCATTCAGTACTTC
j_call: TRBJ2-5; d_call: TRBD2; v_call: TRBV11-2; clone_size: once; cdr3_aa: CASSSRGEGETQYF; cdr3_nt: TGTGCCAGCAGCTCCCGGGGGGAGGGTGAGACCCAGTACTTC
j_call: TRBJ2-1; d_call: .; v_call: TRBV6-5; clone_size: .; cdr3_aa: CASSYSRGNNEQFF; cdr3_nt: TGTGCCAGCAGTTACTCACGGGGGAACAATGAGCAGTTCTTC
j_call: TRBJ2-7; d_call: TRBD2; v_call: TRBV6-5; clone_size: .; cdr3_aa: CASSYSTSGGYEQYF; cdr3_nt: TGTGCCAGCAGTTACTCCACTAGCGGGGGGTACGAGCAGTACTTC
j_call: TRBJ2-7; d_call: TRBD1; v_call: TRBV5-1; clone_size: .; cdr3_aa: CASSRDRSNYEQYF; cdr3_nt: TGCGCCAGCAGCCGGGACAGATCCAACTACGAGCAGTACTTC
j_call: TRBJ1-1; d_call: TRBD1; v_call: TRBV28; clone_size: .; cdr3_aa: CASSPQGAPSTEAFF; cdr3_nt: TGTGCCAGCAGTCCGCAGGGGGCTCCGTCGACTGAAGCTTTCTTT
j_call: TRBJ1-4; d_call: .; v_call: TRBV2; clone_size: .; cdr3_aa: CASSQDRVYEKLFF; cdr3_nt: TGTGCCAGCAGCCAGGACAGAGTTTATGAAAAACTGTTTTTT
j_call: TRBJ2-7; d_call: .; v_call: TRBV6-5; clone_size: few; cdr3_aa: CASSYWGSYEQYF; cdr3_nt: TGTGCCAGCAGTTACTGGGGCTCCTACGAGCAGTACTTC
j_call: TRBJ2-3; d_call: .; v_call: TRBV29-1; clone_size: .; cdr3_aa: CSVGGFPGIPTDTQYF; cdr3_nt: TGCAGCGTTGGAGGGTTCCCGGGCATACCCACAGATACGCAGTATTTT
j_call: TRBJ2-7; d_call: TRBD1; v_call: TRBV5-6; clone_size: .; cdr3_aa: CASSWGTGFYEQYF; cdr3_nt: TGTGCCAGCAGCTGGGGGACAGGGTTCTACGAGCAGTACTTC
j_call: TRBJ2-1; d_call: .; v_call: TRBV6-5; clone_size: .; cdr3_aa: CASRWGGLYNEQFF; cdr3_nt: TGTGCCAGCAGGTGGGGGGGGCTCTACAATGAGCAGTTCTTC
j_call: TRBJ1-2; d_call: .; v_call: TRBV28; clone_size: .; cdr3_aa: CASSFFSGNHNYGYTF; cdr3_nt: TGTGCCAGCAGTTTTTTTTCAGGGAATCATAACTATGGCTACACCTTC
j_call: TRBJ2-5; d_call: TRBD2; v_call: TRBV6-5; clone_size: .; cdr3_aa: CASIAAGVRETQYF; cdr3_nt: TGTGCCAGCATCGCAGCGGGGGTACGGGAGACCCAGTACTTC
j_call: TRBJ2-2; d_call: TRBD1; v_call: TRBV5-1; clone_size: .; cdr3_aa: CASNDRDLTGELFF; cdr3_nt: TGCGCCAGCAACGACAGGGACCTCACCGGGGAGCTGTTTTTT
j_call: TRBJ2-5; d_call: TRBD2; v_call: TRBV5-1; clone_size: .; cdr3_aa: CASRPGLAAKYQETQYF; cdr3_nt: TGCGCCAGCAGGCCGGGACTAGCGGCCAAGTACCAAGAGACCCAGTACTTC
j_call: TRBJ2-2; d_call: .; v_call: TRBV19; clone_size: .; cdr3_aa: CASSIWGGGTGELFF; cdr3_nt: TGTGCCAGTAGTATTTGGGGGGGCGGCACCGGGGAGCTGTTTTTT
j_call: TRBJ2-5; d_call: TRBD1; v_call: TRBV6-6; clone_size: .; cdr3_aa: CASSPTGDETQYF; cdr3_nt: TGTGCCAGCAGTCCAACAGGGGATGAGACCCAGTACTTC
j_call: TRBJ2-3; d_call: TRBD1; v_call: TRBV10-1; clone_size: .; cdr3_aa: CASRAGTGTTDTQYF; cdr3_nt: TGCGCCAGCAGAGCCGGGACAGGGACCACAGATACGCAGTATTTT
j_call: TRBJ1-1; d_call: .; v_call: TRBV30; clone_size: .; cdr3_aa: CAWSRGVSAFF; cdr3_nt: TGTGCCTGGAGTCGAGGGGTATCGGCTTTCTTT
j_call: TRBJ2-1; d_call: .; v_call: TRBV2; clone_size: .; cdr3_aa: CASSGVYNEQFF; cdr3_nt: TGTGCCAGCAGTGGAGTGTACAATGAGCAGTTCTTC
j_call: TRBJ2-7; d_call: .; v_call: TRBV15; clone_size: .; cdr3_aa: CATSRGQEPYEQYF; cdr3_nt: TGTGCCACCAGCAGAGGGCAGGAACCCTACGAGCAGTACTTC
j_call: TRBJ1-3; d_call: .; v_call: TRBV9; clone_size: .; cdr3_aa: CATPIEDSGNTIYF; cdr3_nt: TGTGCCACCCCGATAGAGGACTCTGGAAACACCATATATTTT
j_call: TRBJ1-2; d_call: .; v_call: TRBV6-5; clone_size: few; cdr3_aa: CASGPSVGGDGYTF; cdr3_nt: TGTGCCAGCGGACCATCCGTGGGGGGCGACGGCTACACCTTC
j_call: TRBJ1-5; d_call: .; v_call: TRBV7-9; clone_size: .; cdr3_aa: CASSHGQYQPQHF; cdr3_nt: TGTGCCAGCAGCCACGGACAGTATCAGCCCCAGCATTTT
j_call: TRBJ2-7; d_call: .; v_call: TRBV6-1; clone_size: .; cdr3_aa: CASSEFARYYEQYF; cdr3_nt: TGTGCCAGCAGTGAATTTGCCAGGTACTACGAGCAGTACTTC